Listed below are T cell receptor beta chains from one sample, sequenced in a study of PD-1 blockade in classical Hodgkin lymphoma. TCRdb's table, derived via immunoSEQ multiplex PCR, lists solely in-frame clones and lacks some. Of roughly 45,000 clones listed, around 76% were seen once; the top ten hold roughly 2.8%. Sequenced here: peripheral blood mononuclear cells (PBMCs), sampled before the second cycle of nivolumab. The receptors here all came from a human donor with classical Hodgkin lymphoma. CDR3s include the opening cysteine and the closing phenylalanine or tryptophan.

TRBJ2-7 | TRBV21-1 | CASSHTTDSDDYEQYF
TRBJ2-1 | TRBV4-1 | CASSRGPGGSEQFF
TRBJ1-4 | TRBV28 | CASSVLGQGNEKLFF
TRBJ2-1 | TRBV5-4 | CASSLGKGAGNEQFF
TRBJ2-7 | TRBV6-5 | CASSYGQGAYEQYF
TRBJ1-1 | TRBV27 | CASSLGMEGVSEAFF
TRBJ1-2 | TRBV5-6 | CASSLGTGVQLYGYTF
TRBJ2-1 | TRBV27 | CASSLGQGLDNEQFF
TRBJ1-5 | TRBV28 | CATSQSNLNQPQHF
TRBJ1-2 | TRBV5-8 | CASSLSSYGYTF
TRBJ2-1 | TRBV7-2 | CASSFYYEQFF
TRBJ2-3 | TRBV18 | CASSTRTGSQGESHLPGDTQYF
TRBJ2-1 | TRBV9 | CASSVALAGGLDEQFF
TRBJ1-1 | TRBV4-1 | CASSQEGSARTANTEAFF
TRBJ1-1 | TRBV7-9 | CASSLGPGLGEAFF
TRBJ1-2 | TRBV2 | CASKAPLGGYTF
TRBJ2-7 | TRBV7-8 | CASSLTSGSYEQYF
TRBJ2-7 | TRBV10-2 | CASSEFHSYEQYF
TRBJ1-1 | TRBV6-6 | CASREVNTEAFF
TRBJ2-1 | TRBV7-2 | CASSSIAGSYNEQFF
TRBJ2-7 | TRBV5-4 | CASSPGRGRPYEQYF
TRBJ1-2 | TRBV28 | CASRSGTGAYGYTF
- | TRBV27 | CASSLTVSYEQYF
TRBJ1-2 | TRBV5-1 | CASSSTGGWGYTF
TRBJ1-2 | TRBV19 | CASSRDQALIYPNGYTF
TRBJ2-1 | TRBV10-3 | CAISEGVTYNEQFF
TRBJ2-1 | TRBV27 | CASSLGSYNEQFF
TRBJ2-7 | TRBV5-6 | CASSLGNSAYEQYF
TRBJ2-7 | TRBV5-6 | CASSRGLAGPYEQYF
TRBJ2-4 | TRBV28 | CASSQGLAVAKNIQYF
TRBJ1-2 | TRBV6-1 | CASSEVGGGYGYTF
TRBJ1-3 | TRBV4-1 | CASSQETQGQGTIYF
TRBJ1-1 | TRBV27 | CASSKAVNTEAFF
TRBJ2-5 | TRBV29-1 | CSVDQSGTQYF
TRBJ2-1 | TRBV27 | CASSGGSSYNEQFF
TRBJ1-2 | TRBV5-4 | CASSPGTPANYGYTF
TRBJ1-3 | TRBV28 | CARVNHEGKAGNTIYF
TRBJ2-2 | TRBV11-2 | CASSFSGRADGELFF
TRBJ1-1 | TRBV19 | CASSAGLMGTEAFF
TRBJ1-5 | TRBV4-1 | CASSAQGDQPQHF
TRBJ2-3 | TRBV4-3 | CASSQERLAGSPITDTQYF
TRBJ2-1 | TRBV7-9 | CASSPSQGSSYNEQFF
TRBJ2-7 | TRBV10-3 | CAISESTGSYEQYF
TRBJ2-5 | TRBV6-5 | CASSYGRGGRETQYF
TRBJ1-1 | TRBV27 | CASSLYRDRLANTEAFF
TRBJ2-1 | TRBV27 | CASSRGLGYNEQFF
TRBJ2-7 | TRBV9 | CASSGGGVIYEQYF
TRBJ2-5 | TRBV9 | CASSPGVADSQETQYF
TRBJ2-1 | TRBV29-1 | CSVAAQGLLEQFF
TRBJ2-5 | TRBV7-3 | CASSLRASTEETQYF